One sample yielded the 2 T cell receptor beta chains listed below, sequenced in a study of cytomegalovirus exposure and HLA in healthy donors. Primers for the PCR totalled 60 Vbeta and 13 Jbeta. Profiled with immunoSEQ multiplex PCR; TCRdb holds only in-frame clones, not every one. Counted here are approximately 170,000 clones, over 70% occurring once; the ten biggest clones make up 3% to 3.5%. Sequenced sample: PBMCs. The receptors were gathered from a woman aged 25 to 39 in good health and CMV-seropositive.

This chain links TRBV28 with TRBJ1-5; no firm D call. V was pared by 5 bases and J by 4 bases, with 3 bases between. Looked up from germline, CDR1 is MDHEN and CDR2 is SYDVKM. The CDR3 has 11 residues. The CDR3 sequence: CASSQNQPQHF. Written as DNA, the CDR3 is TGTGCCAGCAGTCAAAATCAGCCCCAGCATTTT.

The genes are TRBV7-7 and TRBJ1-1; D possibly corresponds to TRBD1 (5 bases). CDR3 length equals 13 residues. V gave up 5 bases and J gave up 4 bases, with 11 bases separating them. Germline CDR1 is SSHAT and CDR2 is FNYEAQ (reference sequence). This chain's CDR3 is CASSTGLTTEAFF. The CDR3 region has the DNA TGTGCCAGCAGCACGGGACTTACCACTGAAGCTTTCTTT.